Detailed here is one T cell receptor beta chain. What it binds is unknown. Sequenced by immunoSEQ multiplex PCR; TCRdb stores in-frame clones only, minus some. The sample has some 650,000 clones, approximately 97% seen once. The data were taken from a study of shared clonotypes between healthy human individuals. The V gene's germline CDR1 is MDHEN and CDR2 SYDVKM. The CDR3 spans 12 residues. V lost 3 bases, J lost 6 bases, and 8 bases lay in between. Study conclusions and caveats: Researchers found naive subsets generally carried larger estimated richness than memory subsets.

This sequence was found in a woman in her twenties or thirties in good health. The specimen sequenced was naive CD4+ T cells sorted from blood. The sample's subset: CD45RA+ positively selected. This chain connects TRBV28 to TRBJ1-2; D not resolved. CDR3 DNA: TGTGCCAGCAGTTTCACGGTCCATGGCTACACCTTC. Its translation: CASSFTVHGYTF.